One sample yielded the 11 T cell receptor beta chains listed below, sequenced in a study of control samples from healthy donors and cancer patients (dated by TCRdb to 2018 to 2021). Preparation of the library involved the immunoSEQ multiplex PCR assay. TCRdb limited this immuneACCESS table to in-frame rearrangements with V and J called. A share of clones is missing; checked studies link under half to unresolved V genes, and the rest is unexplained. In this sample the table shows fewer than 9,500 clones, roughly nine tenths of which occur a single time. 20% of the sample rests with the top ten. The material sequenced was PBMCs. The receptors shown here come from a man in his sixties with colorectal cancer.

This clone has only a few counts. The gene calls are TRBV21-1 and TRBJ1-5. TRBV21-1 is a pseudogene locus. This CDR3 contains 16 residues. The CDR3 reads CASSFRGMGGNQPQHF. The CDR3 DNA is TGTGCCAGCAGCTTCCGAGGGATGGGAGGCAATCAGCCCCAGCATTTT.

The CDR3 region has the DNA TGTGCCAGCAGTCAGGGGCTGGGCACTGAAGCTTTCTTT. This sequence encodes CASSQGLGTEAFF. This chain uses TRBV11-3 with TRBJ1-1; tentatively, D is TRBD1 (6 bases). CDR1 is SGHNT, CDR2 YENEEA, per germline. With 6 bases removed from V and 4 bases from J, the gap between germline ends came to 12 bases. This CDR3 has 13 amino acids. Drawing the rest from reference TRBV11-3 and TRBJ1-1, the complete variable domain is EAGVVQSPRYKIIEKKQPVAFWCNPISGHNTLYWYLQNLGQGPELLIRYENEEAVDDSQLPKDRFSAERLKGVDSTLKIQPAELGDSAVYLCASSQGLGTEAFFGQGTRLTVV.

This clone was recorded only once. This sequence joins TRBV3-1 (or the pseudogene TRBV3-2) and TRBJ1-1; weak D call: TRBD1 (5 bases). CDR3 length: 15 residues. V was shortened by 4 bases and J by 1 base, with 13 bases between the two germline ends. CDR1 LGHDT and CDR2 YNNKEL come from the germline V gene (reference sequence). The CDR3 sequence: CASSLLGEENTEAFF. The CDR3 bases are TGTGCCAGCAGCCTACTAGGGGAAGAGAACACTGAAGCTTTCTTT.

The chain has TRBV5-4 and TRBJ2-1, with D maybe TRBD2 (7 bases). V lost 1 base and J 4 bases, leaving 9 bases between the germline ends. CDR1 is SGHNT, CDR2 YYREEE, per germline (reference sequence). The CDR3 is 14 amino acids. CDR3 loop: CASSLRGAYNEQFF. CDR3 in DNA: TGTGCCAGCAGCTTGCGGGGGGCTTACAATGAGCAGTTCTTC.

This sequence joins TRBV7-2 and TRBJ2-7; 7 bases agree with TRBD1. The CDR3 sequence is 14 residues long. Germline V gene sequence: CDR1 SGHTA, CDR2 FQGNSA. With 4 bases clipped from V and 3 bases from J, the junction kept 6 bases outside the gene matches. The CDR3: CASSYRDSNYEQYF. The CDR3 DNA is TGTGCCAGCAGCTATCGGGACAGTAACTACGAGCAGTACTTC.

V gene TRBV5-4 combines with J gene TRBJ1-3, with 7 positions matching TRBD1. Trimming at V came to 4 bases and at J to 0 bases, leaving 7 bases not matched to a gene. The CDR3 has 16 amino acids. Looked up from germline, CDR1 is SGHNT and CDR2 is YYREEE (reference sequence). DNA of the CDR3: TGTGCCAGCAGCCCCTCGACAGGGCGCTCTGGAAACACCATATATTTT. Its translation is CASSPSTGRSGNTIYF.

The V gene is TRBV19, the J gene TRBJ1-5; no definite D call. This CDR3 comprises 12 residues. V shed 6 bases and J shed 4 bases, with 7 bases lying between them. Germline CDR1 is LNHDA and CDR2 is SQIVND (reference sequence). The CDR3, as DNA: TGTGCCAGTAGATTAACAAATCAGCCCCAGCATTTT. It codes for CASRLTNQPQHF. The full variable domain, rest sourced from reference TRBV19 and TRBJ1-5, is DGGITQSPKYLFRKEGQNVTLSCEQNLNHDAMYWYRQDPGQGLRLIYYSQIVNDFQKGDIAEGYSVSREKKESFPLTVTSAQKNPTAFYLCASRLTNQPQHFGDGTRLSIL.

The chain recombines TRBV5-1 with TRBJ2-1; a possible D gene is TRBD1 (5 bases). Per germline, CDR1 SGHRS and CDR2 YFSETQ. This CDR3 is built from 15 residues. V was pared by 0 bases and J by 7 bases, with 14 bases between. The CDR3 sequence is CASSLEAGFWNEQFF. The CDR3 bases are TGCGCCAGCAGCTTGGAGGCAGGGTTTTGGAATGAGCAGTTCTTC.

V and J are TRBV12-3 or TRBV12-4 and TRBJ2-2; D remains unclear. Trimming took 3 bases from V and 5 from J, leaving 7 bases between them. The CDR3 extends over 13 amino acids. This CDR3 is CASSLASTGELFF. CDR3 coding DNA: TGTGCCAGCAGTTTGGCCTCAACCGGGGAGCTGTTTTTT.

The chain has TRBV4-2 and TRBJ2-3; 8 bases align to TRBD2. J gave up 5 bases and V 2 bases, and 9 bases lay outside the gene matches. The CDR3 totals 16 residues. Germline CDR1 reads LGHNA; CDR2 reads YNFKEQ. The CDR3 region is CASSQLSGGAVDTQYF. For the CDR3, the DNA is TGTGCCAGCAGCCAACTTTCCGGGGGGGCGGTAGATACGCAGTATTTT.

V usage is TRBV5-4 and J usage is TRBJ1-6, with TRBD1 identical over 10 bases. The CDR3 contains 15 residues. The J segment lost 10 bases and the V segment lost 0 bases, leaving 4 bases of the junction unmatched. The germline CDR1 and CDR2 sequences are SGHNT and YYREEE (reference sequence). Here the CDR3 DNA reads TGTGCCAGCAGCTTGGGACAGGGGGCTCGATCACCCCTCCACTTT. It yields the protein CASSLGQGARSPLHF.